These T cell receptor beta chains were read from a single sample in a study of blood T cell repertoires in COVID-19. Profiled with immunoSEQ multiplex PCR; TCRdb holds only in-frame clones, not every one. The repertoire holds 80,000 to 95,000 clones, with roughly 79% as singletons. What was sequenced was peripheral blood. These receptors were taken from a woman aged 80 or over with acute or convalescent COVID-19. Each CDR3 is given with its conserved first and last residue. Each record gives: CDR3 protein, CDR3 DNA, clone size, V gene, D gene, J gene. A D gene is named only where the DNA matches it firmly. Size tells how often a clone was seen (once, few, many) or the class of an expanded clone, and some rows leave it out.

CDR3 protein: CAWKAGQETQYF
CDR3 DNA: TGTGCCTGGAAGGCGGGCCAAGAGACCCAGTACTTC
clone size: .
V gene: TRBV30
D gene: .
J gene: TRBJ2-5

CDR3 protein: CASSPGTGGLYGYTF
CDR3 DNA: TGTGCCAGCAGCCCCGGGACAGGGGGGCTCTATGGCTACACCTTC
clone size: .
V gene: TRBV5-4
D gene: TRBD1
J gene: TRBJ1-2

CDR3 protein: CASSLGQGGGTNEKLFF
CDR3 DNA: TGTGCCAGCAGCCTGGGACAGGGGGGGGGAACTAATGAAAAACTGTTTTTT
clone size: .
V gene: TRBV5-4
D gene: TRBD1
J gene: TRBJ1-4

CDR3 protein: CASSPPQGRGPQHF
CDR3 DNA: TGTGCCAGCAGCCCTCCTCAGGGGCGCGGACCCCAGCATTTT
clone size: .
V gene: TRBV6-2/TRBV6-3
D gene: .
J gene: TRBJ1-5

CDR3 protein: CASSITPIFTDTQYF
CDR3 DNA: TGTGCCAGTAGTATAACTCCTATTTTCACAGATACGCAGTATTTT
clone size: .
V gene: TRBV19
D gene: .
J gene: TRBJ2-3

CDR3 protein: CASSPRSGDTGELFF
CDR3 DNA: TGTGCCAGCAGCCCGCGTTCAGGGGACACCGGGGAGCTGTTTTTT
clone size: many
V gene: TRBV7-9
D gene: .
J gene: TRBJ2-2

CDR3 protein: CASRGASTNEKLFF
CDR3 DNA: TGTGCCAGCAGAGGGGCTTCAACTAATGAAAAACTGTTTTTT
clone size: few
V gene: TRBV11-2
D gene: .
J gene: TRBJ1-4

CDR3 protein: CASTTTFNQPQHF
CDR3 DNA: TGTGCCAGCACCACAACCTTCAATCAGCCCCAGCATTTT
clone size: once
V gene: TRBV2
D gene: .
J gene: TRBJ1-5

CDR3 protein: CASSLSGALGYTF
CDR3 DNA: TGTGCCAGCAGTTTGTCAGGGGCTCTGGGCTACACCTTC
clone size: few
V gene: TRBV28
D gene: .
J gene: TRBJ1-2

CDR3 protein: CASKWGTVSGANVLTF
CDR3 DNA: TGTGCCAGTAAATGGGGGACAGTATCTGGGGCCAACGTCCTGACTTTC
clone size: .
V gene: TRBV19
D gene: TRBD1
J gene: TRBJ2-6

CDR3 protein: CAISDSGTSGAYQETQYF
CDR3 DNA: TGTGCCATCAGTGACTCGGGGACTAGCGGGGCCTACCAAGAGACCCAGTACTTC
clone size: once
V gene: TRBV10-3
D gene: TRBD2
J gene: TRBJ2-5

CDR3 protein: CASSQSTSPLTYEQYF
CDR3 DNA: TGTGCCAGCAGCCAGTCGACTAGCCCACTAACCTACGAGCAGTACTTC
clone size: .
V gene: TRBV4-2
D gene: TRBD2
J gene: TRBJ2-7

CDR3 protein: CASMTGNQPQHF
CDR3 DNA: TGTGCCAGCATGACAGGGAACCAGCCCCAGCATTTT
clone size: .
V gene: TRBV6-5
D gene: TRBD1
J gene: TRBJ1-5

CDR3 protein: CASSPGGGVYTF
CDR3 DNA: TGTGCCAGCAGTCCCGGTGGGGGGGTCTACACCTTC
clone size: .
V gene: TRBV6-6
D gene: .
J gene: TRBJ1-2

CDR3 protein: CASSVEAEENTIYF
CDR3 DNA: TGTGCCAGCAGCGTAGAGGCGGAGGAGAACACCATATATTTT
clone size: .
V gene: TRBV9
D gene: .
J gene: TRBJ1-3

CDR3 protein: CASSFSRNTEAFF
CDR3 DNA: TGTGCCAGCAGCTTTAGCAGGAACACTGAAGCTTTCTTT
clone size: .
V gene: TRBV7-2
D gene: .
J gene: TRBJ1-1

CDR3 protein: CASSPKGDRAEQYF
CDR3 DNA: TGTGCCAGCAGCCCGAAAGGTGACAGGGCCGAGCAGTACTTC
clone size: .
V gene: TRBV3-1/TRBV3-2
D gene: TRBD1
J gene: TRBJ2-7

CDR3 protein: CAWSIQGSQPQHF
CDR3 DNA: TGTGCCTGGTCTATACAGGGTAGTCAGCCCCAGCATTTT
clone size: .
V gene: TRBV30
D gene: .
J gene: TRBJ1-5

CDR3 protein: CASSQTAQGLYEQYF
CDR3 DNA: TGTGCCAGCTCACAGACCGCCCAGGGATTATACGAGCAGTACTTC
clone size: .
V gene: TRBV18
D gene: .
J gene: TRBJ2-7

CDR3 protein: CASSVFGDGNQPQHF
CDR3 DNA: TGTGCCAGCAGCGTGTTCGGGGATGGCAATCAGCCCCAGCATTTT
clone size: once
V gene: TRBV6-1
D gene: .
J gene: TRBJ1-5

CDR3 protein: CASSQERVGSEKLFF
CDR3 DNA: TGCGCCAGCAGCCAGGAGAGGGTCGGTAGTGAAAAACTGTTTTTT
clone size: once
V gene: TRBV4-1
D gene: .
J gene: TRBJ1-4

CDR3 protein: CASSQGNSGGRQTQYF
CDR3 DNA: TGCGCCAGCAGCCAAGGAAATAGCGGCGGGCGGCAGACCCAGTACTTC
clone size: few
V gene: TRBV4-1
D gene: .
J gene: TRBJ2-5